The sequence of this TCR beta chain was determined in a study of cytomegalovirus exposure and HLA in healthy donors. Study-wide results and limits: Earlier findings revealed that most TCR beta V segments proved productive either about 87% or about 30% of the time. Analysis was carried out at a later point, and it linked a missense DCLRE1C variant to TCR beta V- and J-gene trimming.

The PCR was carried out with 60 Vbeta primers and 13 Jbeta primers. Only in-frame clones appear in the TCRdb table, and some are missing; sequencing was by immunoSEQ multiplex PCR. This sample has 80,000 or so clones, with about a tenth found just once. Healthy bone marrow donors made up the cohort. Comments on this clone: Its specificity is unknown.

The CDR3 contains 14 residues. Trimming took off 7 bases at V and 3 bases at J, with 16 bases between the two ends. Germline V gene lookup returns CDR1 SNHLY and CDR2 FYNNEI. This chain uses TRBV2 with TRBJ2-7; perhaps TRBD2 as D (6 bases). Source material: PBMCs. This TCR came from a man aged 55 to 70 in good health and CMV-seropositive. Written as DNA, the CDR3 is TGTGCCAGCAAAAGGAGCGGGTTGATCTACGAGCAGTACTTC. It translates to CASKRSGLIYEQYF. Looking up the rest from reference TRBV2 and TRBJ2-7 gives the full variable domain: EPEVTQTPSHQVTQMGQEVILRCVPISNHLYFYWYRQILGQKVEFLVSFYNNEISEKSEIFDDQFSVERPDGSNFTLKIRSTKLEDSAMYFCASKRSGLIYEQYFGPGTRLTVT.